One sample yielded the 9 T cell receptor beta chains listed below, sequenced in a study of cytomegalovirus exposure and HLA in healthy donors. Primers: 60 Vbeta forward and 13 Jbeta reverse. Sequencing was performed with immunoSEQ multiplex PCR; in TCRdb, only in-frame clones are kept and a portion is missing. This table holds about 130,000 clones, roughly 75% found once. The source material was PBMCs. These TCRs come from a woman aged 50 to 60 in good health and CMV-seronegative.

V usage is TRBV11-3 and J usage is TRBJ1-2, with D unresolved. The CDR3 consists of 12 residues. Germline-derived CDR1 and CDR2 are SGHNT and YENEEA. V was clipped by 0 bases and J by 8 bases, with 7 bases between them. CDR3 amino acids: CASSLDGIGYTF. DNA for the CDR3: TGTGCCAGCAGCTTAGACGGTATAGGCTACACCTTC.

Comments on this clone: Compared with germline, one end of the junction differs, possibly owing to a read error. The chain joins TRBV7-9 to TRBJ2-3; D remains ambiguous. This CDR3 is built from 12 residues. The germline gives CDR1 SEHNR, CDR2 FQNEAQ (reference sequence). Written as DNA, the CDR3 is TGTTCCAGCAGCTCGGGCACAGATACGCAGTATTTT. Translation gives CSSSSGTDTQYF.

This chain connects TRBV18 to TRBJ2-5, with D possibly matching TRBD2 (6 bases). The CDR3 is made up of 14 amino acids. Germline V gene data show CDR1 as KGHSH and CDR2 as LQKENI. V gave up 4 bases and J gave up 3 bases, with 12 bases separating them. The CDR3 spells CASSHRTTEETQYF. The CDR3 DNA is TGTGCCAGCTCACACAGGACTACCGAAGAGACCCAGTACTTC.

This clone came up once. The J gene is TRBJ2-2, the V gene TRBV7-9; D might be TRBD2 (6 bases). The length of the CDR3 is 16 residues. In germline, CDR1 is SEHNR, CDR2 FQNEAQ (reference sequence). V lost 1 base, J lost 5 bases, and 14 bases lay in between. The CDR3 reads CASSLGGGGQTGELFF. The CDR3 nucleotides read TGTGCCAGCAGCTTAGGGGGAGGCGGCCAAACCGGGGAGCTGTTTTTT.

The V and J genes are TRBV5-4 and TRBJ2-2, with TRBD2 matching over 7 bases. The J segment lost 1 base and the V segment lost 9 bases, leaving 3 bases of the junction unmatched. Germline values: CDR1 SGHNT, CDR2 YYREEE (reference sequence). The CDR3 consists of 13 residues. The CDR3 region has the DNA TGTGCCAACATAGCGGGGAACACCGGGGAGCTGTTTTTT. It translates to CANIAGNTGELFF. Variable domain in full (rest from reference TRBV5-4 and TRBJ2-2): ETGVTQSPTHLIKTRGQQVTLRCSSQSGHNTVSWYQQALGQGPQFIFQYYREEENGRGNFPPRFSGLQFPNYSSELNVNALELDDSALYLCANIAGNTGELFFGEGSRLTVL.

The rearrangement uses TRBV6-4 and TRBJ2-3; 7 nucleotides align to TRBD1. Germline V gives CDR1 MRHNA, CDR2 SNTAGT. V lost 6 bases, J lost 5 bases, and 20 bases stayed unmatched. The CDR3 is 18 amino acids. The DNA for the CDR3 is TGTGCCAGCAGCGCACCAATTATACAGACAGGGATAGGAGATACGCAGTATTTT. Its translation: CASSAPIIQTGIGDTQYF.

J is TRBJ2-7 and V is TRBV20-1; D call uncertain. V was shortened by 5 bases and J by 0 bases, with 5 bases between the two germline ends. The germline V gene encodes CDR1 DFQATT and CDR2 SNEGSKA (reference sequence). The CDR3 contains 11 residues. The CDR3: CSAGPSYEQYF. The CDR3 coding sequence is TGCAGTGCTGGGCCCTCCTACGAGCAGTACTTC.

As for this clone: The final CDR3 position lacks the conserved phenylalanine or tryptophan, pointing to a likely read error. No DNA is shown, since the ends of the CDR3 on it are uncertain; the CDR3 is the one TCRdb lists. V usage is TRBV7-9 and J usage is TRBJ2-7; whether TRBD1, the table's D call, matches the DNA was not checked. Counting both end residues, the CDR3 totals 12 amino acids. Germline V CDR1 and CDR2: SEHNR, FQNEAQ (reference sequence). CDR3 protein: CSSRRETGLESL.

This chain joins TRBV5-5 and TRBJ2-2; TRBD2 agrees at 9 bases. The germline V gene has CDR1 SGHKS and CDR2 YYEKEE (reference sequence). CDR3 size: 15 residues. The J segment lost 1 base and the V segment lost 7 bases, leaving 5 bases of the junction unmatched. The DNA of the CDR3 is TGTGCCAGCCAAGCTAGCGGGATGAACACCGGGGAGCTGTTTTTT. It is translated as CASQASGMNTGELFF.